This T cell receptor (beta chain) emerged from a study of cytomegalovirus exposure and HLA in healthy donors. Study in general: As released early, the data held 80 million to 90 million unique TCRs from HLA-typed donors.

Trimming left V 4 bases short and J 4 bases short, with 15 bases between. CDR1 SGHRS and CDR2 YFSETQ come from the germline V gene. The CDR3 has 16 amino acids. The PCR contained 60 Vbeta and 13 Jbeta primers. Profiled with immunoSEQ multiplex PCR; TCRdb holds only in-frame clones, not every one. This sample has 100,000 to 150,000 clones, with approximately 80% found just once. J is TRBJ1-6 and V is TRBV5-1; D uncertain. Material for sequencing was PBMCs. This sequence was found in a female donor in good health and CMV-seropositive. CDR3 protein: CASSEDPGGYNSPLHF. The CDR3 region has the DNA TGCGCCAGCAGCGAGGACCCGGGAGGATATAATTCACCCCTCCACTTT.